The next 26 T cell receptor beta chains were all read from a single sample in a study of T cells in Graves' hyperthyroidism and ophthalmopathy. Amplification yielded TCR beta CDR3 regions, with RNA transcripts as the source. In the first-round RT-PCR of the TCR CDR3, the HTBI primer set was used. TCRdb re-analysed the multiplex PCR reads in MiXCR, keeping a single row per CDR3 protein. The sample comprises some 550,000 distinct CDR3 sequences, approximately 16% of which are singletons, and under 3.5% rests with the top ten. Input material: blood. These receptors came from a woman aged 35 to 49 with Graves' ophthalmopathy.

Remarks on this clonotype: At one boundary the junction diverges from the germline segment, which might be a read error. The chain is built from TRBV6-1 and TRBJ2-7; tentative D call: TRBD1 (5 bases). This CDR3 comprises 14 residues. Germline-derived CDR1 and CDR2 are MNHNS and SASEGT. The CDR3 protein is CAISALGENYEQYF. CDR3 DNA: TGTGCCATCAGTGCCTTAGGGGAAAACTACGAGCAGTACTTC.

The sample holds a few counts of this clonotype. J is TRBJ1-6 and V is TRBV12-3 or TRBV12-4; no clear D gene. V lost 4 bases and J lost 10, with 14 bases in between. The CDR3 runs to 14 residues. The CDR3 bases are TGTGCCAGCAGTTCCGGAAGGGATGGGTCACCCCTCCACTTT. Its protein is CASSSGRDGSPLHF.

This clonotype was recorded many times. The chain joins TRBV28 to TRBJ2-7; 9 bases match TRBD1. The CDR3 has 13 amino acids. Germline V gene lookup returns CDR1 MDHEN and CDR2 SYDVKM. After removal of 5 bases from V and 5 bases from J, the junction contained 4 bases not matched to a gene. CDR3 DNA sequence: TGTGCCAGCAGTGGAAGGGACAGGGACGAGCAGTACTTC. It encodes CASSGRDRDEQYF.

This clonotype occurred a few times. The chain carries TRBV12-3 or TRBV12-4 and TRBJ2-5; D not resolved. The CDR3 runs to 13 residues. V was pared by 6 bases and J by 0 bases, with 8 bases between. The CDR3 nucleotides are TGTGCCAGCAGAAGAGACCACCAAGAGACCCAGTACTTC. Amino acid sequence: CASRRDHQETQYF.

This sequence joins TRBV4-2 and TRBJ2-5; 9 bases are shared with TRBD2. Per the germline V gene, CDR1 is LGHNA and CDR2 is YNFKEQ. The CDR3 totals 17 residues. Trimming cost V 0 bases and J 4 bases; bases outside gene matches: 9. CDR3 sequence (DNA): TGTGCCAGCAGCCAAGAGCTCGGCGGGGGGGCCGGAGAGACCCAGTACTTC. It translates to CASSQELGGGAGETQYF.

V gene TRBV2 combines with J gene TRBJ1-3; possible D gene TRBD1, 6 bases. The CDR3 spans 15 residues. CDR1 SNHLY and CDR2 FYNNEI come from the germline V gene. Trimming shortened V by 0 bases and J by 1 base, and 7 bases separated the two germline ends. This CDR3 is CASSEAGGSGNTIYF. The CDR3 DNA reads TGTGCCAGCAGTGAAGCAGGGGGTTCTGGAAACACCATATATTTT.

The CDR3 region is CASSPTGLGGRYEQYF. DNA for the CDR3: TGTGCCAGCAGTCCAACAGGGCTGGGTGGTCGCTACGAGCAGTACTTC. The chain recombines TRBV7-2 with TRBJ2-7, with a tentative D call TRBD1 (6 bases). Germline V CDR1 and CDR2: SGHTA, FQGNSA. The CDR3 consists of 16 residues. Trimming shortened V by 6 bases and J by 3 bases, and 21 bases separated the two germline ends. Supplemented by reference TRBV7-2 and TRBJ2-7, the full variable domain reads GAGVSQSPSNKVTEKGKDVELRCDPISGHTALYWYRQSLGQGLEFLIYFQGNSAPDKSGLPSDRFSAERTGGSVSTLTIQRTQQEDSAVYLCASSPTGLGGRYEQYFGPGTRLTVT.

This sequence joins TRBV20-1 and TRBJ1-2, with D tentatively TRBD1 (5 bases). Per germline, CDR1 DFQATT and CDR2 SNEGSKA (reference sequence). This CDR3 region has 16 residues. V shed 1 base and J shed 0 bases, with 15 bases lying between them. The CDR3 DNA sequence: TGCAGTGCTAGAGGCCAGGGACTCTCCTCTAACTATGGCTACACCTTC. It yields the protein CSARGQGLSSNYGYTF.

This clonotype has only a few counts. V gene TRBV5-8 combines with J gene TRBJ1-4, with D possibly being TRBD1 (6 bases). There are 14 residues in the CDR3. The germline V and J ends were trimmed by 3 bases and 8 bases, with 14 bases remaining between them. The germline V gene has CDR1 SGHTS and CDR2 YDEGEE. CDR3 bases: TGTGCCAGCAGCTCCCCCGGACAGAGAGAAAAACTGTTTTTT. The encoded protein is CASSSPGQREKLFF.

This clonotype showed up many times. This sequence joins TRBV6-6 and TRBJ2-3, with D possibly matching TRBD2 (6 bases). CDR3 length: 16 residues. V gave up 0 bases and J gave up 2 bases, with 12 bases separating them. CDR1 and CDR2 (germline): MNHNY, SVGAGI (reference sequence). CDR3 in DNA: TGTGCCAGCAGTTACTCGGGCGGGGCGTACACAGATACGCAGTATTTT. Translated: CASSYSGGAYTDTQYF.

The table lists this clonotype with a count of one. V gene TRBV10-3 combines with J gene TRBJ2-7, with D possibly matching TRBD2 (6 bases). Germline V gene data show CDR1 as ENHRY and CDR2 as SYGVKD. Trimming shortened V by 5 bases and J by 2 bases, and 7 bases separated the two germline ends. The CDR3 covers 12 residues. CDR3 amino acids: CAISPGAYEQYF. The CDR3 DNA reads TGTGCCATCAGTCCGGGGGCCTACGAGCAGTACTTC.

This clonotype was counted at least ten times. The chain has TRBV18 and TRBJ1-1, with D unclear. The V end was cut by 1 base, the J end by 4 bases, with 13 bases between. The CDR3 totals 15 residues. Germline V gene sequence: CDR1 KGHSH, CDR2 LQKENI. CDR3 nucleotides: TGTGCCAGCTCACCACAGTCCCCGGGAGGCACTGAAGCTTTCTTT. Translating it yields CASSPQSPGGTEAFF.

For this clonotype: A much bigger clone sits one base away, suggesting this may be a read error. The chain recombines TRBV2 with TRBJ2-1, with a possible D match to TRBD2 (5 bases). Germline V lookup: CDR1 SNHLY, CDR2 FYNNEI. This CDR3 has 13 amino acids. Written as DNA, the CDR3 is TGTGCCAGCAGTGATGGTGGGAGCGATGAGCAGTCCTTC. Translating it yields CASSDGGSDEQSF.

The V and J genes are TRBV6-1 and TRBJ1-1; D unresolved. The CDR3 is 14 residues long. The ends were cut back, 6 bases at V and 9 bases at J, with 20 bases in the middle. Germline CDR1 and CDR2: MNHNS and SASEGT. The CDR3 region is CASRTGSNKQKAFF. The DNA for the CDR3 is TGTGCCAGCAGAACCGGGAGTAACAAACAGAAAGCTTTCTTT.

The rearrangement links TRBV6-1 to TRBJ2-3; possible D gene TRBD2, 6 bases. Per the germline V gene, CDR1 is MNHNS and CDR2 is SASEGT. V lost 8 bases, J lost 2 bases, and 14 bases lay in between. The CDR3 covers 14 residues. CDR3 DNA: TGTGCCAGCGCATTAGGAGGGTCCACAGATACGCAGTATTTT. Its translation is CASALGGSTDTQYF.

This clonotype was detected many times. CDR3: CAWSVGSGPYNEQFF. In DNA form, the CDR3 reads TGTGCCTGGAGTGTAGGGAGCGGGCCCTACAATGAGCAGTTCTTC. The chain joins TRBV30 to TRBJ2-1; perhaps TRBD2 as D (6 bases). Trimming left V 0 bases short and J 2 bases short, with 11 bases between. Germline CDR1 and CDR2: GTSNPN and SVGIG (reference sequence). The CDR3 spans 15 residues.

The sample holds a few counts of this clonotype. This chain connects TRBV2 to TRBJ1-3, with no clear D. Looked up from germline, CDR1 is SNHLY and CDR2 is FYNNEI. There are 13 residues in the CDR3. The ends were cut back, 6 bases at V and 0 bases at J, with 6 bases in the middle. DNA of the CDR3: TGTGCCAGCAGGAAGGACTCTGGAAACACCATATATTTT. Protein: CASRKDSGNTIYF. The entire variable domain, with the rest obtained from reference TRBV2 and TRBJ1-3, is as follows: EPEVTQTPSHQVTQMGQEVILRCVPISNHLYFYWYRQILGQKVEFLVSFYNNEISEKSEIFDDQFSVERPDGSNFTLKIRSTKLEDSAMYFCASRKDSGNTIYFGEGSWLTVV.

This clonotype was counted a few times. This chain connects TRBV5-1 to TRBJ2-1; D gene ambiguous. The CDR3 consists of 13 residues. CDR1 and CDR2 from the germline V gene are SGHRS and YFSETQ. V shed 0 bases and J shed 9 bases, with 10 bases lying between them. CDR3 bases: TGCGCCAGCAGCTTGGAGGTAGGATTTGAGCAGTTCTTC. Translated, it gives CASSLEVGFEQFF.

The chain joins TRBV20-1 to TRBJ2-2; D may be TRBD1 (7 bases). V was cut by 4 bases and J by 2 bases, with 11 bases left in between. CDR3 length equals 14 residues. Looked up from germline, CDR1 is DFQATT and CDR2 is SNEGSKA (reference sequence). For the CDR3, the DNA is TGCAGTGCTACAGGGGGGACTAACACCGGGGAGCTGTTTTTT. Translated, it gives CSATGGTNTGELFF.

This clonotype has only a few counts. Here the CDR3 reads CASSVGTGLAKNIQYF. CDR3 DNA: TGCGCCAGCAGTGTAGGGACAGGGCTAGCCAAAAACATTCAGTACTTC. The V and J genes are TRBV10-2 and TRBJ2-4; TRBD1 agrees at 9 bases. The germline V gene encodes CDR1 WSHSY and CDR2 SAAADI. The CDR3 sequence is 16 residues long. Germline trimming cut 4 bases from V and 0 bases from J; bases unmatched to any gene: 4.

This chain joins TRBV12-5 and TRBJ2-7; D gene ambiguous. The CDR3 has 13 amino acids. Trimming took 1 base from V and 4 from J, leaving 8 bases between them. From germline, CDR1 is LGHNT and CDR2 FRNRAP. The CDR3 nucleotides read TGTGCTAGTGGTTTGGACAACCCTTACGAGCAGTACTTC. Amino acids: CASGLDNPYEQYF.

The V and J genes are TRBV20-1 and TRBJ1-6; 8 bases line up with TRBD1. Germline V gene lookup returns CDR1 DFQATT and CDR2 SNEGSKA (reference sequence). The CDR3 covers 15 residues. V was clipped by 3 bases and J by 6 bases; unmatched bases: 7. The CDR3 region has the DNA TGCAGTGCTAGTTCTGGACAGGGTTTTAATTCACCCCTCCACTTT. Amino acid sequence: CSASSGQGFNSPLHF.

This clonotype was seen more than once but under ten times. The rearrangement links TRBV7-2 to TRBJ1-6, with D perhaps matching TRBD1 (5 bases). This CDR3 has 14 residues. V was shortened by 1 base and J by 9 bases, with 10 bases between the two germline ends. CDR1 and CDR2 from the germline V gene are SGHTA and FQGNSA. CDR3 bases: TGTGCCAGCAGCTTAGAGGGTACAGGTTCACCCCTCCACTTT. Translated: CASSLEGTGSPLHF.

CDR3 loop: CASSLSSGGQSNEQFF. The CDR3 DNA follows: TGTGCCAGCAGCTTGAGTTCTGGTGGACAGTCCAATGAGCAGTTCTTC. The chain uses TRBV11-1 and TRBJ2-1, with D possibly matching TRBD1 (6 bases). V was trimmed by 3 bases and J by 6 bases, leaving 18 bases between them. CDR1 and CDR2 (germline): SGHAT, FQDESV (reference sequence). There are 16 residues in the CDR3.

The chain carries TRBV7-9 and TRBJ2-1; D ambiguous. Trimming removed 5 bases at V and 0 bases at J, with 11 bases between. The CDR3 consists of 15 residues. Germline V CDR1 and CDR2: SEHNR, FQNEAQ (reference sequence). DNA for the CDR3: TGTGCCAGCAGCAACCCGGGCTTCTCCTACAATGAGCAGTTCTTC. It codes for CASSNPGFSYNEQFF.

Many counts were recorded for this clonotype. The chain uses TRBV3-1 and TRBJ2-5; D is uncertain. V lost 0 bases to trimming and J lost 2 bases, with 10 bases between them. This CDR3 is 15 amino acids long. CDR1 is LGHDT and CDR2 is YNNKEL in the germline V gene (reference sequence). CDR3 protein: CASSQERVRQETQYF. The DNA of the CDR3 is TGTGCCAGCAGCCAAGAAAGGGTCAGGCAAGAGACCCAGTACTTC.